This T cell receptor (beta chain) was found in a study of OX40 agonist ivuxolimab in advanced cancers. Study-wide findings and caveats: It was not determined which antigens were specifically recognized by the peripheral T cells that had undergone clonal expansion.

Of note for this clone: Its target is not known.

V was shortened by 7 bases and J by 5 bases, with 16 bases between the two germline ends. Per the germline V gene, CDR1 is SGDLS and CDR2 is YYNGEE. CDR3 length: 14 amino acids. Sequencing was performed with immunoSEQ multiplex PCR; in TCRdb, only in-frame clones are kept and a portion is missing. The sample carries fewer than 35,000 clones, approximately 90% recorded once. Material: CD4+ or CD8+ T cells sorted from blood, obtained in a trial of the OX40 agonist ivuxolimab. This sequence joins TRBV9 and TRBJ1-3; D call uncertain. The clonotype was recovered from an adult with an advanced solid tumor such as melanoma, head and neck, liver or kidney cancer. This CDR3 is CASAPPGLRNTIYF. The CDR3 nucleotides are TGTGCCAGCGCTCCCCCGGGATTACGAAACACCATATATTTT.